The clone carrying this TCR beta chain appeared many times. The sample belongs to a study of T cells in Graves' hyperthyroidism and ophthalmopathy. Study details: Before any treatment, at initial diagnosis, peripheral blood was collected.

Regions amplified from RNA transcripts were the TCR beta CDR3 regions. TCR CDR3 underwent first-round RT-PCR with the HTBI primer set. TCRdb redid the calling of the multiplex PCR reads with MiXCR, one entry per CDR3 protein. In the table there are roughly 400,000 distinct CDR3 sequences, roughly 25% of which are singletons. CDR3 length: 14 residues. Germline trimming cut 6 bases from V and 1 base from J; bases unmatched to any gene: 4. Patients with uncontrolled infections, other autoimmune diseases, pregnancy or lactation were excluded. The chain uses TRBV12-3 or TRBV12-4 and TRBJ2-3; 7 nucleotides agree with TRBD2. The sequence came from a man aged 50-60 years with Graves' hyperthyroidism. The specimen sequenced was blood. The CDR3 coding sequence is TGTGCCAGCAGAGGCGGGAGCGGCACAGATACGCAGTATTTT. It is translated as CASRGGSGTDTQYF.